The 23 T cell receptor beta chains given below trace back to one sample, sequenced in a study of shared clonotypes between healthy human individuals. Measured with immunoSEQ multiplex PCR; TCRdb has only the in-frame clones, and not every one. This table has about 460,000 clones, 60% to 80% appearing once. The source material was PBMCs. The origin of the receptors is a woman in her thirties or forties in good health. Some clones in this sample may be carry-over from other donors' samples.

The chain combines TRBV11-2 with TRBJ1-1; weak D call: TRBD1 (5 bases). Germline CDR1 SGHAT, CDR2 FQNNGV. Trimming left V 1 base short and J 9 bases short, with 12 bases between. This CDR3 is 13 amino acids long. The CDR3 bases are TGTGCCAGCAGCTTAGGCCGGGACGCCAAAGCTTTCTTT. Amino acids: CASSLGRDAKAFF.

This sequence joins TRBV4-2 and TRBJ1-3, with D perhaps TRBD1 (5 bases). Trimming stripped 4 bases from V and 7 bases from J, with 14 bases between. Germline loops: CDR1 LGHNA, CDR2 YNFKEQ. The CDR3 loop spans 14 amino acids. CDR3 DNA sequence: TGTGCCAGCAGCCCCGCGGGGGAAGGGAACACCATATATTTT. It is translated as CASSPAGEGNTIYF.

The chain recombines TRBV4-1 with TRBJ2-2, with unresolved D. The CDR3 is 12 amino acids. Germline-derived CDR1 and CDR2 are MGHRA and YSYEKL. Trimming pared 3 bases from V and 8 bases from J, leaving 7 bases between. The CDR3 coding sequence is TGCGCCAGCAGCCACCTAGGGGGGGAGCTGTTTTTT. This encodes CASSHLGGELFF.

Comment on this clone: The likely explanation is a read error, given a far larger clone one base away. The rearrangement uses TRBV5-6 and TRBJ1-2; TRBD1 matches 7 bases. The length of the CDR3 is 15 residues. Germline values: CDR1 SGHDT, CDR2 YYEEEE. As DNA, the CDR3 is TGTACCAGCAGCGTCCGGGGACAGACTAACTATGGCTACACCTTC. Amino acids: CTSSVRGQTNYGYTF.

There are a few counts of this clone. The rearrangement links TRBV7-9 to TRBJ2-2; 11 positions agree with TRBD2. The CDR3 totals 16 residues. V was pared by 5 bases and J by 5 bases, with 7 bases of the junction left unmatched. CDR1 is SEHNR, CDR2 FQNEAQ, per germline (reference sequence). CDR3 sequence reads: CASSQLAGVSTGELFF. The DNA of the CDR3 is TGTGCCAGCAGCCAACTAGCGGGAGTGTCGACCGGGGAGCTGTTTTTT.

In regard to this clone: This specimen includes other DNA sequences encoding the same CDR3. The rearrangement uses TRBV5-1 and TRBJ1-3; D remains unclear. V was clipped by 0 bases and J by 0 bases, with 7 bases between them. Germline V lookup: CDR1 SGHRS, CDR2 YFSETQ. The CDR3 spans 15 residues. The CDR3 coding sequence is TGCGCCAGCAGCTTGGCTGGGGACTCTGGAAACACCATATATTTT. Encoded protein: CASSLAGDSGNTIYF.

Details on this clone: Only one base separates this from a far larger clonotype, so it likely reflects a read error. The same CDR3 is also encoded by other DNA sequences in this sample. The CDR3 loop reads CATSRDNADEQYF. CDR3 nucleotide sequence: TGCGCCACCAGCAGAGACAACGCCGACGAGCAGTACTTC. The chain carries TRBV15 and TRBJ2-7, with D unclear. Germline V CDR1 and CDR2: LNHNV, YYDKDF (reference sequence). CDR3 length: 13 amino acids.

There are a few counts of this clone. This chain links TRBV7-9 with TRBJ2-7; maybe TRBD2 (6 bases). Germline V gene sequence: CDR1 SEHNR, CDR2 FQNEAQ (reference sequence). Trimming took 1 base from V and 6 from J, leaving 16 bases between them. CDR3 length: 15 amino acids. CDR3 DNA: TGTGCCAGCAGCTTAGTGGGGGGTACGTCTTCCGAGCAGTACTTC. The encoded protein is CASSLVGGTSSEQYF.

The table lists this clone with a count of one. The chain carries TRBV2 and TRBJ1-5; possible D gene TRBD1, 5 bases. Germline V gene sequence: CDR1 SNHLY, CDR2 FYNNEI. V was cut by 6 bases and J by 7 bases, with 13 bases left in between. This CDR3 contains 13 residues. This chain's CDR3 is CASSRDLGQPQHF. DNA for the CDR3: TGTGCCAGCAGCCGGGACCTGGGACAGCCCCAGCATTTT.

This clone was seen once. The genes are TRBV2 and TRBJ1-2, with 8 bases that match TRBD1. CDR1 is SNHLY, CDR2 FYNNEI, per germline. This CDR3 region has 14 residues. V dropped 6 bases and J dropped 5; count of bases not matched to a gene: 8. The CDR3 DNA sequence: TGTGCCAGCAGGAAGGACAGGGATGTATATGGCTACACCTTC. Its protein is CASRKDRDVYGYTF.

This rearrangement joins TRBV4-1 to TRBJ2-5; D unclear. This CDR3 contains 13 residues. Germline V lookup: CDR1 MGHRA, CDR2 YSYEKL. Trimming left V 3 bases short and J 4 bases short, with 9 bases between. This chain's CDR3 is CASSQVPGETQYF. Here the CDR3 DNA reads TGCGCCAGCAGCCAGGTCCCGGGAGAGACCCAGTACTTC.

V usage is TRBV5-6 and J usage is TRBJ2-1, with 9 bases that match TRBD2. This CDR3 comprises 15 residues. The germline V gene encodes CDR1 SGHDT and CDR2 YYEEEE. Germline trimming cut 0 bases from V and 9 bases from J; bases unmatched to any gene: 7. The CDR3 nucleotides read TGTGCCAGCAGCTTGGATGGTAGCGGGAGTGGTGAGCAGTTCTTC. It specifies CASSLDGSGSGEQFF. The full variable domain, rest sourced from reference TRBV5-6 and TRBJ2-1, is DAGVTQSPTHLIKTRGQQVTLRCSPKSGHDTVSWYQQALGQGPQFIFQYYEEEERQRGNFPDRFSGHQFPNYSSELNVNALLLGDSALYLCASSLDGSGSGEQFFGPGTRLTVL.

Concerning this clone itself: A far bigger clonotype differs at one base, so this is likely a read error. The chain combines TRBV5-6 with TRBJ2-7; the D gene is possibly TRBD2 (6 bases). This CDR3 region has 15 residues. Germline V gene data show CDR1 as SGHDT and CDR2 as YYEEEE. CDR3 region: CASSIIAASSHEQYF. The CDR3 DNA sequence: TGTGCCAGCAGCATAATAGCGGCCTCCTCCCACGAGCAGTACTTC.

As for this clone: This may stem from a read error, because a much larger clone lies one nucleotide away. This chain joins TRBV27 and TRBJ2-5; 7 bases map to TRBD2. CDR3 length: 14 residues. In germline, CDR1 is MNHEY, CDR2 SMNVEV (reference sequence). In nucleotides, the CDR3 is TGTGCCATCAGTTTAGAGGGAGGGGCAGAGACCCAGTACTTC. Encoded protein: CAISLEGGAETQYF.

V usage is TRBV7-9 and J usage is TRBJ2-5, with 10 positions matching TRBD2. Germline V lookup: CDR1 SEHNR, CDR2 FQNEAQ (reference sequence). Germline trimming cut 4 bases from V and 5 bases from J; bases unmatched to any gene: 10. This CDR3 spans 16 amino acids. The CDR3 nucleotides read TGTGCCAGCAGCTCCGGACTAGCGGTTTGGGAGGAGACCCAGTACTTC. This sequence encodes CASSSGLAVWEETQYF.

This clone was seen just once. The chain is built from TRBV7-2 and TRBJ1-2, with 9 bases fitting TRBD1. Germline loops: CDR1 SGHTA, CDR2 FQGNSA. The J segment lost 8 bases and the V segment lost 5 bases, leaving 15 bases of the junction unmatched. The CDR3 length is 16 residues. The CDR3 spells CASSLISFRDRDGYTF. In nucleotides, the CDR3 is TGTGCCAGCAGCCTAATCTCCTTCCGGGACAGGGACGGCTACACCTTC.

V is TRBV5-1 and J is TRBJ1-1; a weak D match, TRBD1 (5 bases). The CDR3 has 13 residues. Germline CDR1 SGHRS, CDR2 YFSETQ. Trimming removed 4 bases at V and 4 bases at J, with 11 bases between. In nucleotides, the CDR3 is TGCGCCAGCAGCATCGGGGCCAGCACTGAAGCTTTCTTT. Its translation: CASSIGASTEAFF.

V gene TRBV27 combines with J gene TRBJ2-5; TRBD1 matches at 8 bases. Germline trimming cut 5 bases from V and 6 bases from J; bases unmatched to any gene: 11. The length of the CDR3 is 15 residues. The V gene's germline CDR1 is MNHEY and CDR2 SMNVEV (reference sequence). The DNA of the CDR3 is TGTGCCAGCAGTCCCAACAGGGGGGAAGGACAGACCCAGTACTTC. It is translated as CASSPNRGEGQTQYF.

CDR3 sequence reads: CASSIQTNYGYTF. The CDR3 coding sequence is TGTGCCAGCAGTATACAGACGAACTATGGCTACACCTTC. The rearrangement joins TRBV6-5 to TRBJ1-2, with D hard to call. The CDR3 contains 13 residues. CDR1 and CDR2 (germline): MNHEY, SVGAGI. The ends were cut back, 5 bases at V and 2 bases at J, with 9 bases in the middle.

The V and J genes are TRBV5-1 and TRBJ1-1, with TRBD1 matching 7 bases. The CDR3 has 15 amino acids. Germline V gene lookup returns CDR1 SGHRS and CDR2 YFSETQ. J lost 3 bases, V lost 0 bases, and 5 bases had no gene match. CDR3 protein: CASSLAGTDHTEAFF. The CDR3, as DNA: TGCGCCAGCAGCTTGGCAGGGACAGACCACACTGAAGCTTTCTTT.

The chain employs TRBV2 and TRBJ1-5, with a tentative D call TRBD1 (5 bases). This CDR3 has 18 amino acids. V dropped 4 bases and J dropped 0 bases, with 19 bases sitting between them. CDR1 is SNHLY and CDR2 is FYNNEI in the germline V gene. The chain's CDR3 is CASSAFGGLGFSNQPQHF. CDR3 nucleotide sequence: TGTGCCAGCAGTGCCTTCGGGGGTTTGGGATTTAGCAATCAGCCCCAGCATTTT.

The chain is built from TRBV11-2 and TRBJ2-7, with D possibly TRBD2 on 6 matching bases. With 3 bases removed from V and 2 bases from J, the gap between germline ends came to 11 bases. The CDR3 totals 14 residues. Germline CDR1 reads SGHAT; CDR2 reads FQNNGV. The CDR3 spells CASSFSGTTYEQYF. CDR3 DNA: TGTGCCAGCAGCTTTAGCGGAACTACCTACGAGCAGTACTTC.

V usage is TRBV18 and J usage is TRBJ1-4; no clear D. Germline V CDR1 and CDR2: KGHSH, LQKENI. The length of the CDR3 is 15 residues. The V end lost 3 bases, the J end lost 5 bases, and 13 bases lay between the germline ends. The CDR3 coding sequence is TGTGCCAGCTCACCGGTGGCAGAGATAAATGAAAAACTGTTTTTT. Translating it yields CASSPVAEINEKLFF.